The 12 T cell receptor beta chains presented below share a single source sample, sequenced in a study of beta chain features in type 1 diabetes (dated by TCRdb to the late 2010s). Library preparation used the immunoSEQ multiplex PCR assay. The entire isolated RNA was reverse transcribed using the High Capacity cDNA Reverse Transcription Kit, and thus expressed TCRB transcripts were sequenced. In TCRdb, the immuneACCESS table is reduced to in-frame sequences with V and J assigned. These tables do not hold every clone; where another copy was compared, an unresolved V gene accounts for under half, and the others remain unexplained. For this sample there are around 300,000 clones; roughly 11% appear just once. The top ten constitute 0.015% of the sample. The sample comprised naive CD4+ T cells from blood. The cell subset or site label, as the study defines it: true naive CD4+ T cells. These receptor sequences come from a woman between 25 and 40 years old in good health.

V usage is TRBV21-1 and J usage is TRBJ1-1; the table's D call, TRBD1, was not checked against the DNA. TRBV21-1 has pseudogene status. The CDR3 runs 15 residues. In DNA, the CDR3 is TGTGCCAGCAGCTCGGGACAGGGTTCGAACACTGAAGCTTTCTTT. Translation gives CASSSGQGSNTEAFF.

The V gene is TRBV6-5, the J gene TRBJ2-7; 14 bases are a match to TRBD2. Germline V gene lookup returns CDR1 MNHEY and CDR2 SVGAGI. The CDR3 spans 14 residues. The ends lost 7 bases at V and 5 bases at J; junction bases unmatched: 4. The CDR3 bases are TGTGCCAGCAAGCAGGGACTAGCGGGAGACGAGCAGTACTTC. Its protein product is CASKQGLAGDEQYF.

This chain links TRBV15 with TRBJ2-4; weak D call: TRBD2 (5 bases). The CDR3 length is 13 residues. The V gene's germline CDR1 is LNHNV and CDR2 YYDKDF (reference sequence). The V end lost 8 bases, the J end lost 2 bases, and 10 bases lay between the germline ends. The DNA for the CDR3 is TGTGCCACCTCACGAGGGACCAAAAACATTCAGTACTTC. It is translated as CATSRGTKNIQYF.

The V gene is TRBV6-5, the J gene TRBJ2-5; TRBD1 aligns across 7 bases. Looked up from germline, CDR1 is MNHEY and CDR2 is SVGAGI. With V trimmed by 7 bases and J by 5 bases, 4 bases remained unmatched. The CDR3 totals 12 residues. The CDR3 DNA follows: TGTGCCAGCACGACAGGGACGGAGACCCAGTACTTC. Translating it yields CASTTGTETQYF.

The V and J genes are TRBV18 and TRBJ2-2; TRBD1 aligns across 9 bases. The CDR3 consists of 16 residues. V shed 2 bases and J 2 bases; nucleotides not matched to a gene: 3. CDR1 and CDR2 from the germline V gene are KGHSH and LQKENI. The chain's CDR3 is CASSPWGQGNTGELFF. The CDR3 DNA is TGTGCCAGCTCACCATGGGGACAGGGCAACACCGGGGAGCTGTTTTTT.

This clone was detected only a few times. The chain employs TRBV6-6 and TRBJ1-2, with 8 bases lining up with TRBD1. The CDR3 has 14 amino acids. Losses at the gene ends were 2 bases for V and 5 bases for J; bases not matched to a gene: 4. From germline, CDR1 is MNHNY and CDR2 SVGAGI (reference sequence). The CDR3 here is CASSYADREYGYTF. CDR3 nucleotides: TGTGCCAGCAGTTACGCGGACAGGGAGTATGGCTACACCTTC.

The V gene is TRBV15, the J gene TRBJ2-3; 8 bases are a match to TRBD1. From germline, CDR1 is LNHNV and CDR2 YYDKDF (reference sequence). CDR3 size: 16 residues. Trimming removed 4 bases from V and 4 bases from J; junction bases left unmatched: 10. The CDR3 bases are TGTGCCACCAGCATGACGGACAGGGCACTCCCAGATACGCAGTATTTT. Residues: CATSMTDRALPDTQYF.

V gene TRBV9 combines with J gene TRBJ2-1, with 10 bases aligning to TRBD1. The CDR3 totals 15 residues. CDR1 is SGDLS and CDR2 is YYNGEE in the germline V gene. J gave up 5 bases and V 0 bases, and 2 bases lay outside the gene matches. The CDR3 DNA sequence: TGTGCCAGCAGCGTAGTGGGGACAGGGGACAATGAGCAGTTCTTC. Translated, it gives CASSVVGTGDNEQFF.

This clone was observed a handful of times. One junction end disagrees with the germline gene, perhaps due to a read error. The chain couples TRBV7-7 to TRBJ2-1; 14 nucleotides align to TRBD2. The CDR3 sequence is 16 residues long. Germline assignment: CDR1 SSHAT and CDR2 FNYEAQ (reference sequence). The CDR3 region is CASSSGLAGVYNEQFF. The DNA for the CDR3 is TGTGCTAGCAGCTCGGGACTAGCGGGAGTCTACAATGAGCAGTTCTTC.

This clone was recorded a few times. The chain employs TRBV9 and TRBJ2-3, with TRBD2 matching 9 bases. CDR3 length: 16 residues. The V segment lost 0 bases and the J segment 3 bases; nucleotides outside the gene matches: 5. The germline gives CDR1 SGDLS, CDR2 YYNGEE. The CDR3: CASSVGVAGETDTQYF. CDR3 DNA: TGTGCCAGCAGCGTAGGCGTAGCGGGGGAGACAGATACGCAGTATTTT. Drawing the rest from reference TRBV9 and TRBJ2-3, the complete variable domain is DSGVTQTPKHLITATGQRVTLRCSPRSGDLSVYWYQQSLDQGLQFLIQYYNGEERAKGNILERFSAQQFPDLHSELNLSSLELGDSALYFCASSVGVAGETDTQYFGPGTRLTVL.

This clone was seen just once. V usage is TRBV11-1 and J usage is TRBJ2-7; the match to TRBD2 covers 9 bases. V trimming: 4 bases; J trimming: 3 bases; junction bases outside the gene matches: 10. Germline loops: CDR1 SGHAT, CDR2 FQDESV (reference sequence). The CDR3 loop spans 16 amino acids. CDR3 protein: CASSSQAGGSVYEQYF. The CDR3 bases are TGTGCCAGCAGCTCCCAGGCGGGGGGGTCGGTCTACGAGCAGTACTTC.

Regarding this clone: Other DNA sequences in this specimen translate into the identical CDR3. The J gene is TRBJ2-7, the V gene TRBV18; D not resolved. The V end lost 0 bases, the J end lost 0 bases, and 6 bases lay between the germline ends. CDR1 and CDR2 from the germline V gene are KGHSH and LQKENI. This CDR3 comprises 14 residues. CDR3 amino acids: CASSPPPGSYEQYF. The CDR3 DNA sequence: TGTGCCAGCTCACCACCGCCAGGCTCCTACGAGCAGTACTTC.